These 30 T cell receptor beta chains share one sample of origin, sequenced in a study of T cell clonotyping in hematopoietic cell transplantation. Only in-frame clones appear in the TCRdb table, and some are missing; sequencing was by immunoSEQ multiplex PCR. Here the sample spans approximately 44,000 clones, nearly 97% being singletons. The sequenced sample consisted of peripheral blood mononuclear cells. Every receptor here comes from a man aged 25 to 40 in good health. Some clones in this sample may be carry-over from other donors' samples.

This chain connects TRBV10-2 to TRBJ1-1; D unresolved. Between the trimmed V and J ends, which lost 8 bases and 4 bases, there was a span of 14 bases. This CDR3 is built from 13 residues. Looked up from germline, CDR1 is WSHSY and CDR2 is SAAADI. The CDR3 loop reads CASGVGNLTEAFF. In DNA, the CDR3 is TGCGCCAGCGGTGTTGGGAATCTCACTGAAGCTTTCTTT.

The chain uses TRBV25-1 and TRBJ2-3; D ambiguous. Germline V gene sequence: CDR1 MGHDK, CDR2 SYGVNS. The CDR3 has 14 amino acids. Between the trimmed V and J ends, which lost 6 bases and 2 bases, there was a span of 12 bases. The CDR3 here is CASSPPKSTDTQYF. Here the CDR3 DNA reads TGTGCCAGCAGCCCCCCGAAGTCCACAGATACGCAGTATTTT.

This chain connects TRBV4-3 to TRBJ1-5; 11 bases map to TRBD1. V lost 0 bases and J lost 6; bases outside the gene matches: 4. This CDR3 contains 16 residues. Germline V gives CDR1 LGHNA, CDR2 YSLEER. CDR3 in amino acids: CASSQEWDRGTQPQHF. CDR3 DNA sequence: TGCGCCAGCAGCCAAGAATGGGACAGGGGGACTCAGCCCCAGCATTTT.

This clone was counted between two and nine times. This chain uses TRBV4-3 with TRBJ1-1; tentative D call: TRBD1 (6 bases). CDR1 is LGHNA and CDR2 is YSLEER in the germline V gene. The CDR3 is 14 amino acids. V was pared by 1 base and J by 8 bases, with 14 bases between. DNA for the CDR3: TGCGCCAGCAGCCAAGGGGCTCGGACAGAAGAAGCTTTCTTT. Its protein is CASSQGARTEEAFF.

Here the CDR3 DNA reads TGTGCCAGCAGCGTTGGTGTAGGGAGTGATCAGCCCCAGCATTTT. It translates to CASSVGVGSDQPQHF. The chain carries TRBV9 and TRBJ1-5; D ambiguous. CDR1 is SGDLS and CDR2 is YYNGEE in the germline V gene. This CDR3 spans 15 amino acids. V was cut by 2 bases and J by 5 bases, with 14 bases left in between. The full variable domain, in which reference TRBV9 and TRBJ1-5 provide the parts outside the CDR3, is DSGVTQTPKHLITATGQRVTLRCSPRSGDLSVYWYQQSLDQGLQFLIQYYNGEERAKGNILERFSAQQFPDLHSELNLSSLELGDSALYFCASSVGVGSDQPQHFGDGTRLSIL.

The J gene is TRBJ2-7, the V gene TRBV6-1, with D tentatively TRBD2 (6 bases). CDR1 is MNHNS and CDR2 is SASEGT in the germline V gene. The CDR3 extends over 14 amino acids. Deletions cut 6 bases from V and 0 bases from J, with 12 bases between. The CDR3 protein is CASSGRGHSYEQYF. CDR3 DNA sequence: TGTGCCAGCAGCGGGCGGGGTCACTCCTACGAGCAGTACTTC.

The V call is TRBV25-1, the J call TRBJ2-5, with D perhaps TRBD1 (6 bases). The length of the CDR3 is 18 residues. The germline CDR1 and CDR2 sequences are MGHDK and SYGVNS. Trimming removed 2 bases at V and 5 bases at J, with 24 bases between. Here the CDR3 reads CASSEPPGHSSSVETQYF. The CDR3 DNA is TGTGCCAGCAGTGAACCGCCGGGACACTCAAGCTCGGTGGAGACCCAGTACTTC.

The chain combines TRBV19 with TRBJ1-1, with unresolved D. Trimming cost V 1 base and J 0 bases, with 6 bases left between them. CDR1 is LNHDA and CDR2 is SQIVND in the germline V gene (reference sequence). This CDR3 contains 14 residues. In nucleotides, the CDR3 is TGTGCCAGTAGTATAGTTCGAATGAACACTGAAGCTTTCTTT. This encodes CASSIVRMNTEAFF.

The chain joins TRBV15 to TRBJ2-5; no clear D gene. Germline V gene sequence: CDR1 LNHNV, CDR2 YYDKDF (reference sequence). With 0 bases removed from V and 2 bases from J, the gap between germline ends came to 7 bases. This CDR3 has 14 amino acids. The CDR3 here is CATSRDGQQETQYF. The CDR3 region has the DNA TGTGCCACCAGCAGAGATGGGCAGCAAGAGACCCAGTACTTC.

The chain combines TRBV6-1 with TRBJ2-5; D is undetermined. Germline V gives CDR1 MNHNS, CDR2 SASEGT. Trimming removed 8 bases from V and 5 bases from J, with 12 bases in between. This CDR3 contains 12 residues. This CDR3 is CASGYRRETQYF. CDR3 DNA: TGTGCCAGCGGCTACCGGCGGGAGACCCAGTACTTC.

The chain carries TRBV4-1 and TRBJ2-7; 7 nucleotides align to TRBD1. V lost 3 bases, J lost 1 base, and 3 bases stayed unmatched. The CDR3 length is 14 residues. The germline gives CDR1 MGHRA, CDR2 YSYEKL. The CDR3 loop is CASSHRQGSYEQYF. CDR3 nucleotides: TGCGCCAGCAGCCATCGACAGGGTTCCTACGAGCAGTACTTC.

The chain's CDR3 is CASSVHPGVFPTEAFF. As DNA, the CDR3 is TGTGCCAGCAGCGTACATCCCGGGGTTTTCCCCACTGAAGCTTTCTTT. The chain recombines TRBV9 with TRBJ1-1; D call uncertain. Germline CDR1 and CDR2: SGDLS and YYNGEE. The length of the CDR3 is 16 residues. The V end was cut by 1 base, the J end by 4 bases, with 17 bases between.

V usage is TRBV4-3 and J usage is TRBJ2-6; D gene uncertain. Germline CDR1 LGHNA, CDR2 YSLEER. The CDR3 is made up of 15 amino acids. V dropped 0 bases and J dropped 1 base, with 4 bases sitting between them. The CDR3: CASSQDSSGANVLTF. DNA for the CDR3: TGCGCCAGCAGCCAAGATTCTTCTGGGGCCAACGTCCTGACTTTC.

The V gene is TRBV27, the J gene TRBJ2-7; D might be TRBD1 (5 bases). Germline CDR1 reads MNHEY; CDR2 reads SMNVEV (reference sequence). This CDR3 comprises 21 residues. V shed 4 bases and J shed 4 bases, with 35 bases lying between them. The CDR3 region is CASSSHRLDRVPLIDRYEQYF. CDR3 sequence (DNA): TGTGCCAGCAGTTCCCATCGACTTGACAGAGTGCCTTTAATCGACCGGTACGAGCAGTACTTC.

The chain carries TRBV7-2 and TRBJ1-4; D not certain. The CDR3 contains 16 residues. V was clipped by 1 base and J by 0 bases, with 9 bases between them. CDR1 and CDR2 (germline): SGHTA, FQGNSA. The CDR3 reads CASSLGQYSTNEKLFF. CDR3 in DNA: TGTGCCAGCAGCTTAGGGCAGTACTCAACTAATGAAAAACTGTTTTTT.

The chain recombines TRBV19 with TRBJ2-3; 7 nucleotides line up with TRBD1. Looked up from germline, CDR1 is LNHDA and CDR2 is SQIVND (reference sequence). There are 14 residues in the CDR3. The junction had 6 bases not matched to a gene; V was cut back by 7 bases and J by 2 bases. CDR3 sequence (DNA): TGTGCCAGTACGACAGGGTGGTTCACAGATACGCAGTATTTT. Its translation: CASTTGWFTDTQYF.

The genes are TRBV4-1 and TRBJ2-1; weak D call: TRBD2 (6 bases). Germline assignment: CDR1 MGHRA and CDR2 YSYEKL. This CDR3 has 12 amino acids. V lost 4 bases and J lost 8, with 9 bases in between. CDR3: CASSRGVDEQFF. The CDR3 bases are TGCGCCAGCAGCCGCGGGGTTGATGAGCAGTTCTTC.

CDR3 residues: CASSLAGRESGYGYTF. The CDR3 DNA sequence: TGTGCCAGCAGCTTGGCCGGGAGGGAAAGCGGCTATGGCTACACCTTC. This chain uses TRBV5-5 with TRBJ1-2; D gene unclear. Germline CDR1 is SGHKS and CDR2 is YYEKEE (reference sequence). The V gene lost 0 bases and the J gene lost 4 bases, with 16 bases spanning the gap. This CDR3 is built from 16 residues.

The chain links TRBV30 to TRBJ2-7; TRBD1 aligns across 9 bases. CDR1 is GTSNPN, CDR2 SVGIG, per germline (reference sequence). Trimming took 4 bases from V and 6 from J; bases not matched to a gene: 7. This CDR3 contains 13 residues. Written as DNA, the CDR3 is TGTGCCTGGATGAGACAGGGGGTAATCGAGCAGTACTTC. Translation: CAWMRQGVIEQYF.

J is TRBJ1-2 and V is TRBV6-1, with TRBD1 matching 8 bases. Germline V gives CDR1 MNHNS, CDR2 SASEGT. Trimming took 2 bases from V and 6 from J; bases not matched to a gene: 8. The CDR3 runs 15 residues. CDR3 amino acids: CASSEYSGTGDGYTF. The CDR3 DNA is TGTGCCAGCAGTGAATACTCAGGGACAGGCGATGGCTACACCTTC.

The chain carries TRBV14 and TRBJ1-1; 9 positions agree with TRBD1. V was pared by 4 bases and J by 10 bases, with 4 bases of the junction left unmatched. The CDR3 is 12 residues long. CDR1 and CDR2 from the germline V gene are SGHDN and FVKESK. CDR3 bases: TGTGCCAGCAGCCCAGGGGACAGGGCAGCTTTCTTT. Translating gives CASSPGDRAAFF.

The chain carries TRBV11-2 and TRBJ2-7, with D possibly TRBD1 on 5 matching bases. The germline gives CDR1 SGHAT, CDR2 FQNNGV. The V end lost 3 bases, the J end lost 3 bases, and 15 bases lay between the germline ends. The CDR3 loop spans 15 amino acids. The CDR3 loop is CASSFGTGSGYEQYF. In nucleotides, the CDR3 is TGTGCCAGCAGCTTTGGAACAGGCAGTGGCTACGAGCAGTACTTC.

The rearrangement joins TRBV5-1 to TRBJ1-1, with D perhaps matching TRBD1 (5 bases). CDR3 size: 11 residues. V was clipped by 7 bases and J by 7 bases, with 11 bases between them. Germline V gene sequence: CDR1 SGHRS, CDR2 YFSETQ. The CDR3 here is CASPLRGEAFF. CDR3 DNA sequence: TGCGCCAGCCCCCTTAGGGGTGAAGCTTTCTTT.

The chain links TRBV9 to TRBJ2-2; 11 positions match TRBD2. V dropped 3 bases and J dropped 7; count of bases not matched to a gene: 8. The CDR3 is made up of 16 amino acids. Germline loops: CDR1 SGDLS, CDR2 YYNGEE. CDR3 nucleotide sequence: TGTGCCAGCAGCGCCGTCCTAGCGGGAGGTGGCGGGGAGCTGTTTTTT. It translates to CASSAVLAGGGGELFF.

This chain connects TRBV4-2 to TRBJ2-3; no definite D call. Germline V gene sequence: CDR1 LGHNA, CDR2 YNFKEQ. CDR3 size: 14 residues. V was trimmed by 0 bases and J by 2 bases, leaving 6 bases between them. The CDR3 bases are TGTGCCAGCAGCCAAGAAGGCTCCACAGATACGCAGTATTTT. It encodes CASSQEGSTDTQYF.

This chain uses TRBV7-3 with TRBJ2-2; TRBD1 matches 11 bases. CDR1 and CDR2 (germline): SGHTA, FQGTGA. The CDR3 runs 18 residues. V shed 3 bases, J shed 4 bases, and the junction held 10 bases outside the gene matches. Here the CDR3 reads CASSFLGVGQGATGELFF. CDR3 DNA sequence: TGTGCCAGCAGCTTTCTAGGTGTTGGACAGGGGGCCACCGGGGAGCTGTTTTTT.

The rearrangement uses TRBV27 and TRBJ1-1, with D unresolved. Germline V lookup: CDR1 MNHEY, CDR2 SMNVEV (reference sequence). The V end was cut by 5 bases, the J end by 0 bases, with 7 bases between. The CDR3 has 13 residues. CDR3 DNA: TGTGCCAGCAGTATAAGGGTGAACACTGAAGCTTTCTTT. It yields the protein CASSIRVNTEAFF.

The V and J genes are TRBV7-6 and TRBJ2-6, with unresolved D. V lost 5 bases to trimming and J lost 0 bases, with 8 bases between them. This CDR3 has 15 residues. CDR1 is SGHVS, CDR2 FNYEAQ, per germline. The CDR3 nucleotides are TGTGCCAGCAGCCTAGACACCTCTGGGGCCAACGTCCTGACTTTC. It specifies CASSLDTSGANVLTF.

This clone is medium-sized in the sample. This chain uses TRBV11-2 with TRBJ2-3, with a weak D call TRBD1 (6 bases). This CDR3 region has 16 residues. Germline V CDR1 and CDR2: SGHAT, FQNNGV. The germline V and J ends were trimmed by 5 bases and 1 base, with 16 bases remaining between them. The CDR3 loop is CASSPRSGVGTDTQYF. For the CDR3, the DNA is TGTGCCAGCAGCCCGCGGTCAGGGGTGGGCACAGATACGCAGTATTTT.

This chain connects TRBV6-6 to TRBJ1-4; perhaps TRBD1 as D (6 bases). Germline-derived CDR1 and CDR2 are MNHNY and SVGAGI (reference sequence). V lost 5 bases to trimming and J lost 17 bases, with 18 bases between them. The CDR3 extends over 12 amino acids. The CDR3, as DNA: TGTGCCAGCAGTCAGGGGACCGGACAGCGCTTTTTT. Translating it yields CASSQGTGQRFF.